The source of this TCR beta chain is a study of identical twins. V was clipped by 3 bases and J by 6 bases, with 9 bases between them. Germline V gene data show CDR1 as KGHSH and CDR2 as LQKENI. CDR3 length equals 12 residues. Worth noting for this clonotype: Its cognate antigen is unknown.

Via MiXCR, TCRdb re-called the 5' RACE reads, giving one row per CDR3 protein. The sample lists about 920,000 distinct CDR3 sequences; 10% to 15% were seen once. Notes on the study in general: A lower insertion count was a feature of abundant cord blood beta clonotypes, with no such feature in memory repertoires.

These same data were also listed under a study on yellow fever vaccine responses in identical twins. That paper adds: The T cell response to vaccination in identical twins was reportedly partly convergent and partly personalized.

What was sequenced was PBMCs. This clonotype originated in a woman aged 18-30 years in good health. The genes are TRBV18 and TRBJ2-7, with D perhaps matching TRBD1 (5 bases). CDR3: CASSPGQTEQYV. For the CDR3, the DNA is TGTGCCAGCTCACCGGGGCAAACCGAGCAGTACGTC.